The clone carrying this T cell receptor beta chain was recorded only once. Treatment indicated: preoperative locoregional IRX-2 cytokine immunotherapy. Preoperative locoregional IRX-2 cytokine immunotherapy was tested in the phase Ib source study. The assay was immunoSEQ multiplex PCR, and TCRdb's table has in-frame clones only and misses some. The data contain approximately 98,000 clones, roughly 85% of them singletons. The data derive from a study of preoperative IRX-2 immunotherapy in early breast cancer. Trimming stripped 2 bases from V and 4 bases from J, with 14 bases between. CDR1 and CDR2 from the germline V gene are MDHEN and SYDVKM. The CDR3 is 15 residues long.

This sequence was found in a human donor with breast cancer. The specimen was tumor tissue, collected after IRX-2 immunotherapy. The chain uses TRBV28 and TRBJ1-2; a possible D gene is TRBD1 (5 bases). The CDR3 nucleotides are TGTGCCAGCAGTTTAGGTCCCTCAGGGAGCTATGGCTACACCTTC. Translation: CASSLGPSGSYGYTF.